The 4 T cell receptor beta chains below all came from one sample that was sequenced in a study of blood T cell repertoires in COVID-19. The repertoire was sequenced with immunoSEQ multiplex PCR; TCRdb's copy has only in-frame clones and lacks some. The sample includes about 170,000 clones, about 83% of them seen just once. What was sequenced was peripheral blood. The origin of the receptors is a man between 40 and 49 years old who had recovered from COVID-19.

V gene TRBV24-1 combines with J gene TRBJ1-2, with 7 bases identical to TRBD1. Germline CDR1 KGHDR, CDR2 SFDVKD. The CDR3 sequence is 13 residues long. The V gene end was trimmed by 5 bases and the J gene end by 3 bases; junction bases not matched to a gene: 2. DNA for the CDR3: TGTGCCACCAGTGCAGGGACAGACTATGGCTACACCTTC. It yields the protein CATSAGTDYGYTF.

The V and J genes are TRBV7-2 and TRBJ2-7; 9 nucleotides match TRBD2. Trimming took 5 bases from V and 3 from J; bases not matched to a gene: 8. The CDR3 loop spans 15 amino acids. Germline CDR1 SGHTA, CDR2 FQGNSA. For the CDR3, the DNA is TGTGCCAGCAGCCCCCGCCAGCGGGGGGACTACGAGCAGTACTTC. Protein: CASSPRQRGDYEQYF.

In regard to this clone: Other DNA sequences in the same sample also yield this CDR3. This chain uses TRBV10-3 with TRBJ1-1; perhaps TRBD1 as D (5 bases). CDR1 and CDR2 (germline): ENHRY, SYGVKD. This CDR3 region has 13 residues. Trimming stripped 2 bases from V and 1 base from J, with 5 bases between. As DNA, the CDR3 is TGTGCCATCAGTGAGACAGGGAACACTGAAGCTTTCTTT. The encoded protein is CAISETGNTEAFF.

This chain joins TRBV19 and TRBJ2-7; a weak D match, TRBD1 (5 bases). Germline lookup yields CDR1 LNHDA and CDR2 SQIVND (reference sequence). The CDR3 extends over 14 amino acids. The V and J ends lost 2 bases and 3 bases respectively, with 11 bases between them. CDR3 protein: CASSIYGRGYEQYF. CDR3 in DNA: TGTGCCAGTAGTATATACGGAAGGGGCTACGAGCAGTACTTC.